A selection of T cell receptor beta chains follows, all from one sample in a study of shared clonotypes between healthy human individuals. Some clones are missing from TCRdb's copy, which holds only in-frame ones; the method was immunoSEQ multiplex PCR. Seen here are around 1 million clones, around 80% observed once, and the top ten hold nearly 1.5%. Sequencing used memory CD4+ T cells sorted from blood. Receptors originate from a man younger than 35 in good health. Each CDR3 is given with its conserved first and last residue.

V gene: TRBV2
J gene: TRBJ2-1
CDR3 protein: CASKAGDSRNNEQFF

V gene: TRBV5-4
J gene: TRBJ1-2
CDR3 protein: CASSVGDRRYGYTF

V gene: TRBV7-6
J gene: TRBJ2-1
CDR3 protein: CASSPGTAYNEQFF

V gene: TRBV10-3
J gene: TRBJ2-1
CDR3 protein: CAISGAGGDNEQFF

V gene: TRBV19
J gene: TRBJ1-2
CDR3 protein: CASSIGTGGRFFYGYTF

V gene: TRBV7-2
J gene: TRBJ2-1
CDR3 protein: CASSQGSGTYNEQFF

V gene: TRBV2
J gene: TRBJ2-3
CDR3 protein: CASSDGTPTDTQYF

V gene: TRBV2
J gene: TRBJ1-2
CDR3 protein: CASLMTGATYGYTF

V gene: TRBV11-2
J gene: TRBJ2-2
CDR3 protein: CASITNGRQNVRELFF

V gene: TRBV6-5
J gene: TRBJ1-1
CDR3 protein: CASTQRGNTEAFF

V gene: TRBV11-2
J gene: TRBJ2-7
CDR3 protein: CASSFGASGTYEQYF

V gene: TRBV5-6
J gene: TRBJ1-1
CDR3 protein: CASSLALEAFF